The sequence of this T cell receptor (beta chain) was determined in a study of response to subunit inactivated influenza vaccine. Details on this clonotype: Its antigen is unidentified.

Between the trimmed V and J ends, which lost 3 bases and 6 bases, there was a span of 8 bases. Germline CDR1 SGHTA, CDR2 FQGTGA. The length of the CDR3 is 13 residues. MiXCR was run by TCRdb on the RT-PCR reads, yielding one entry per CDR3 protein. The data show about 620,000 distinct CDR3 sequences, about 12% seen once. Study-level findings and limits: Authors suggested few new T cells are recruited by each seasonal influenza vaccination.

This clonotype was sampled from a man aged 45 to 65 who received an inactivated influenza vaccine. Sequences were derived from PBMCs from blood, sampled on the day of vaccination. The chain employs TRBV7-3 and TRBJ2-2, with D tentatively TRBD1 or TRBD2 (5 bases each). The CDR3 sequence is CASSLGDAGELFF. The CDR3 nucleotides read TGTGCCAGCAGCTTGGGGGATGCCGGGGAGCTGTTTTTT.